The following is a T cell receptor (beta chain) sequence with its context. Its antigen is undetermined. Trimming shortened V by 1 base and J by 5 bases, and 12 bases separated the two germline ends. Germline loops: CDR1 SGHVS, CDR2 FNYEAQ. This CDR3 has 15 amino acids. These data come from a study of identical twins. General observations from the study: Insertions were fewer in abundant cord blood beta clonotypes, whereas memory repertoires showed none of this pattern. Cross-sectional statistical analysis was relied on for the conclusions, without the same donors being followed. Among beta out-of-frame sequences, excess sharing between twins appeared weaker.

Unique molecular identifiers were in the cDNA, with template-switch universal primer binding. TCRdb analysed the 5' RACE reads with MiXCR anew, one entry per CDR3 protein. This table holds around 1.7 million distinct CDR3 sequences, under 35% found once. This chain uses TRBV7-6 with TRBJ1-3, with D perhaps TRBD1 (5 bases). This sequence was found in a newborn girl in good health. Sequencing was carried out using cord blood. CDR3 region: CASSLGQGRRNTIYF. The CDR3 nucleotides are TGTGCCAGCAGCTTAGGCCAGGGCAGGAGAAACACCATATATTTT. Based on the CDR3 plus reference TRBV7-6 and TRBJ1-3, the full variable domain is GAGVSQSPRYKVTKRGQDVALRCDPISGHVSLYWYRQALGQGPEFLTYFNYEAQQDKSGLPNDRFSAERPEGSISTLTIQRTEQRDSAMYRCASSLGQGRRNTIYFGEGSWLTVV.